This T cell receptor (beta chain) is from a study of regulatory T cells in long-lasting Graves disease. CDR3-region Arm-PCR and iRepertoire HTBI primers produced the TCR beta libraries. In the original analysis: Identification across samples found 62 TRBV and some 15 TRBJ segments. One entry per CDR3 protein results from TCRdb running MiXCR on the multiplex PCR reads. The V and J calls, along with clone size, are taken from TCRdb and not from the paper's own processing. This table holds 250,000 to 300,000 distinct CDR3 sequences, more than 15% found once. The table lists this clonotype with many counts. The time point is: newly diagnosed GD, antithyroid drugs for less than 3 months. RNA isolated from PBMCs was used to make the TCR library. This sample was also put to use in a study of T cells in Graves' hyperthyroidism and ophthalmopathy. Per that study: Disease duration under 2 months; hyperthyroidism patients were aged 18 to 65. Not enrolled were patients with uncontrolled infection, other autoimmune disease, pregnancy or lactation. With the HTBI primer set, the TCR CDR3 went through a first round of RT-PCR.

This sequence was found in a woman under 40 with Graves disease. The sequences come from peripheral blood mononuclear cells (PBMCs), collected at new diagnosis, from a patient treated with antithyroid drugs.

CDR3 sequence: CASSVSGLNTEAFF. The CDR3, as DNA: TGTGCCAGCAGCGTATCAGGGCTGAACACTGAAGCTTTCTTT. V is TRBV9 and J is TRBJ1-1, with a weak D call TRBD1 (5 bases). Looked up from germline, CDR1 is SGDLS and CDR2 is YYNGEE. V was shortened by 1 base and J by 0 bases, with 7 bases between the two germline ends. The CDR3 is 14 amino acids.